The 17 T cell receptor beta chains presented below share a single source sample, sequenced in a study of T-cell reconstitution after alpha-beta-depleted transplantation in children. This sample's TCRbeta library carried unique molecular identifier barcodes. TCRdb re-called the PCR reads with MiXCR, one entry per CDR3 protein. The table includes over 70,000 distinct CDR3 sequences, roughly 8.3% detected once. Material: PBMCs from the stem cell graft donor, obtained from the stem cell graft. The receptors were gathered from a human donor who donated a stem cell graft to a child with congenital amegakaryocytic thrombocytopenia.

There are many counts of this clonotype. V usage is TRBV20-1 and J usage is TRBJ1-6, with D unclear. CDR1 is DFQATT and CDR2 is SNEGSKA in the germline V gene (reference sequence). The V end was cut by 3 bases, the J end by 8 bases, with 11 bases between. The CDR3 is made up of 13 amino acids. The CDR3 reads CSASSSGDSPLHF. The CDR3 bases are TGCAGTGCTAGTTCGAGCGGAGATTCACCCCTCCACTTT.

The chain links TRBV15 to TRBJ2-2, with a tentative D call TRBD1 (6 bases). CDR1 is LNHNV and CDR2 is YYDKDF in the germline V gene (reference sequence). V was clipped by 0 bases and J by 6 bases, with 17 bases between them. The CDR3 contains 17 residues. The CDR3, as DNA: TGTGCCACCAGCAGAGACAAGACAGGTCCCGGAGCCGGGGAGCTGTTTTTT. Protein product: CATSRDKTGPGAGELFF.

This clonotype was counted many times. The rearrangement links TRBV5-1 to TRBJ2-1, with D perhaps matching TRBD1 (5 bases). This CDR3 is 15 amino acids long. Trimming took 0 bases from V and 5 from J, leaving 12 bases between them. Germline lookup yields CDR1 SGHRS and CDR2 YFSETQ. Here the CDR3 DNA reads TGCGCCAGCAGCTTGGGGACAAACAGGAACAATGAGCAGTTCTTC. The encoded protein is CASSLGTNRNNEQFF.

This clonotype has ten or more counts. The chain combines TRBV5-1 with TRBJ2-3, with TRBD2 matching over 10 bases. The CDR3 consists of 17 residues. Trimming at V came to 1 base and at J to 0 bases, leaving 5 bases not matched to a gene. Germline V gene sequence: CDR1 SGHRS, CDR2 YFSETQ. This chain's CDR3 is CASSLKTSGASTDTQYF. The CDR3 DNA reads as TGCGCCAGCAGCTTGAAAACTAGCGGGGCTAGCACAGATACGCAGTATTTT.

This clonotype was seen ten or more times. The rearrangement links TRBV20-1 to TRBJ2-5; TRBD1 matches at 7 bases. This CDR3 has 13 residues. CDR1 is DFQATT, CDR2 SNEGSKA, per germline (reference sequence). The J segment lost 5 bases and the V segment lost 4 bases, leaving 7 bases of the junction unmatched. In nucleotides, the CDR3 is TGCAGTGCTAACACAGGGGCTGCGGAGACCCAGTACTTC. Protein: CSANTGAAETQYF.

The sample holds many counts of this clonotype. The CDR3: CSARDGQGRNEKLFF. DNA of the CDR3: TGCAGTGCTAGAGACGGACAGGGGCGAAATGAAAAACTGTTTTTT. The chain uses TRBV20-1 and TRBJ1-4; TRBD1 matches at 9 bases. Looked up from germline, CDR1 is DFQATT and CDR2 is SNEGSKA (reference sequence). This CDR3 region has 15 residues. The junction had 4 bases not matched to a gene; V was cut back by 0 bases and J by 5 bases.

To note about this clonotype: A much larger clone lies one base from this, so it may be a read error. The J gene is TRBJ2-7, the V gene TRBV18; the D gene is possibly TRBD1 (6 bases). Germline CDR1 reads KGHSH; CDR2 reads LQKENI. The CDR3 runs 15 residues. The CDR3 sequence: CASSPPGVAPHEQHF. The CDR3 nucleotides are TGTGCCAGCTCACCCCCAGGGGTCGCGCCCCACGAGCAGCACTTC.

This clonotype was seen many times. This chain joins TRBV28 and TRBJ1-1, with D uncertain. Germline V gives CDR1 MDHEN, CDR2 SYDVKM. V dropped 5 bases and J dropped 3 bases, with 16 bases sitting between them. The length of the CDR3 is 15 residues. The CDR3 bases are TGTGCCAGCAGTCCCCCCGAGGCCACCCACACTGAAGCTTTCTTT. This codes for CASSPPEATHTEAFF.

This clonotype was detected ten times or more. This chain links TRBV12-3 or TRBV12-4 with TRBJ1-2; no clear D. The CDR3 has 14 residues. V lost 3 bases to trimming and J lost 2 bases, with 10 bases between them. As DNA, the CDR3 is TGTGCCAGCAGTTTCTCCGGCGGGAACTATGGCTACACCTTC. Encoded protein: CASSFSGGNYGYTF.

This clonotype has a count of ten or more. The genes are TRBV10-2 and TRBJ2-5; 11 positions match TRBD2. Germline CDR1 is WSHSY and CDR2 is SAAADI. The junction had 3 bases not matched to a gene; V was cut back by 2 bases and J by 4 bases. The CDR3 has 15 amino acids. CDR3 loop: CASSEGLAGGETQYF. The CDR3 nucleotides read TGCGCCAGCAGTGAGGGACTAGCGGGCGGAGAGACCCAGTACTTC.

This clonotype has at least ten counts. The chain carries TRBV4-3 and TRBJ2-3; D is uncertain. The V gene lost 0 bases and the J gene lost 2 bases, with 9 bases spanning the gap. Germline assignment: CDR1 LGHNA and CDR2 YSLEER. The CDR3 has 15 amino acids. The CDR3 spells CASSQERSDTDTQYF. CDR3 DNA sequence: TGCGCCAGCAGCCAAGAGCGGAGTGACACAGATACGCAGTATTTT.

This clonotype has a handful of counts. V gene TRBV29-1 combines with J gene TRBJ1-1; D may be TRBD1 (6 bases). The CDR3 runs 13 residues. The V gene's germline CDR1 is SQVTM and CDR2 ANQGSEA. V was trimmed by 4 bases and J by 1 base, leaving 10 bases between them. The CDR3 DNA sequence: TGCAGCGTTGCCCAGGGGCGGAACACTGAAGCTTTCTTT. This encodes CSVAQGRNTEAFF.

This clonotype has ten or more counts. This chain connects TRBV20-1 to TRBJ2-5, with 7 nucleotides matching TRBD2. Germline CDR1 and CDR2: DFQATT and SNEGSKA (reference sequence). Germline trimming cut 5 bases from V and 2 bases from J; bases unmatched to any gene: 2. The length of the CDR3 is 12 residues. The CDR3 DNA follows: TGCAGTGCTGGCGGGGGTCAAGAGACCCAGTACTTC. Residues: CSAGGGQETQYF.

This clonotype was observed many times. CDR3 coding DNA: TGTGCCTCTACAGGGTTTCAAAACATTCAGTACTTC. As protein: CASTGFQNIQYF. J is TRBJ2-4 and V is TRBV7-3, with D maybe TRBD1 (6 bases). The ends were cut back, 11 bases at V and 5 bases at J, with 13 bases in the middle. The germline gives CDR1 SGHTA, CDR2 FQGTGA. This CDR3 has 12 residues.

This clonotype was seen at least ten times. The V gene is TRBV20-1, the J gene TRBJ2-3; 8 bases agree with TRBD2. Trimming at V came to 8 bases and at J to 5 bases, leaving 9 bases not matched to a gene. Germline V lookup: CDR1 DFQATT, CDR2 SNEGSKA (reference sequence). The CDR3 totals 13 residues. CDR3 nucleotides: TGCAGTACGATAGCGGGAACAAAAGATACGCAGTATTTT. This translates into CSTIAGTKDTQYF.

This clonotype was recorded many times. This sequence joins TRBV6-5 and TRBJ2-5, with 10 positions matching TRBD1. Germline loops: CDR1 MNHEY, CDR2 SVGAGI. The CDR3 is 15 amino acids. Trimming cost V 10 bases and J 2 bases; bases outside gene matches: 10. The CDR3 DNA reads as TGTGCCACCGCGATCATGGGACAGGGGCAAGAGACCCAGTACTTC. Encoded protein: CATAIMGQGQETQYF.

In this sample, this clonotype turned up a few times. The rearrangement joins TRBV20-1 to TRBJ2-1; TRBD2 agrees at 13 bases. The germline V gene has CDR1 DFQATT and CDR2 SNEGSKA (reference sequence). This CDR3 has 13 amino acids. In DNA, the CDR3 is TGCAGGGGGACTAGCGGGGAATACAATGAGCAGTTCTTC. Translated: CRGTSGEYNEQFF.